The present T cell receptor (beta chain) was sequenced within a study of monozygotic twins with inflammatory bowel disease. Study outcomes and limitations: The authors found no support for a single strong IBD-associated signal or clonotype.

The CDR3 runs to 14 residues. Germline V gene data show CDR1 as LNHNV and CDR2 as YYDKDF (reference sequence). Regarding this clonotype: Its target is not known.

Template switching was used to attach UMIs, which incorporated a 6-nucleotide sample barcode. From the 5' RACE reads, TCRdb lists one entry per CDR3 protein and no DNA. The table for this sample gives more than 300,000 distinct CDR3 sequences. Sequenced: blood. The chain has TRBV15 and TRBJ2-7. This TCR came from a human donor with ulcerative colitis or Crohn's disease, or a healthy co-twin of an affected twin (not recorded which). The CDR3 here is CATSRETVTYEQYF.